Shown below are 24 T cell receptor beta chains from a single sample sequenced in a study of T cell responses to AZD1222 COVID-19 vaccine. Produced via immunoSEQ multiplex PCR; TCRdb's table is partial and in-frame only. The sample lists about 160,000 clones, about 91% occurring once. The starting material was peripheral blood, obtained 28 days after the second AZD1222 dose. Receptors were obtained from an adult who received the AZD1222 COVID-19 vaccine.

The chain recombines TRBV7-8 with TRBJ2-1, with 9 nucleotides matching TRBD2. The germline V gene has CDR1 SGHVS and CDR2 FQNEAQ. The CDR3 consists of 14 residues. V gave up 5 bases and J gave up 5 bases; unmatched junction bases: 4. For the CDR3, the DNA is TGTGCCAGCAGCCCTAGCGGGGCCGACAATGAGCAGTTCTTC. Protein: CASSPSGADNEQFF.

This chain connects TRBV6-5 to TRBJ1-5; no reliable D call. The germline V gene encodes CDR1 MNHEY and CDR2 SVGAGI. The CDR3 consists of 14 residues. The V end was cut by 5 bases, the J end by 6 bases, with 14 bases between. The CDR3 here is CASSPSRAAQPQHF. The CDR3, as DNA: TGTGCCAGCAGTCCTTCACGGGCGGCTCAGCCCCAGCATTTT.

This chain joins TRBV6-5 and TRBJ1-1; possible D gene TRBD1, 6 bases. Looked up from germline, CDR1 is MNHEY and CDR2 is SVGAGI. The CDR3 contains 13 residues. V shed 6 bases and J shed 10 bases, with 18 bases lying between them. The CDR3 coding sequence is TGTGCCAGCAGCCCCGACAGGTGGGGACGAGCTTTCTTT. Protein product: CASSPDRWGRAFF.

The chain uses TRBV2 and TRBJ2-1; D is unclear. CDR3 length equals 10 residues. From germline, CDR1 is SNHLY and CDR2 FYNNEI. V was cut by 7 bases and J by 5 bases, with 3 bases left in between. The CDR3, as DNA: TGTGCCAGCAACAACAATGAGCAGTTCTTC. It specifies CASNNNEQFF.

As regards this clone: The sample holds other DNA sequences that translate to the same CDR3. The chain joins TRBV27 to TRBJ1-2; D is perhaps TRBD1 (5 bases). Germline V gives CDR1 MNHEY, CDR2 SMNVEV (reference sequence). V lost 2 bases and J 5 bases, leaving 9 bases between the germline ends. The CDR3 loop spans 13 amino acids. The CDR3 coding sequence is TGTGCCAGCAGTTTAAGGCAGGGATATGGCTACACCTTC. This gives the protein CASSLRQGYGYTF.

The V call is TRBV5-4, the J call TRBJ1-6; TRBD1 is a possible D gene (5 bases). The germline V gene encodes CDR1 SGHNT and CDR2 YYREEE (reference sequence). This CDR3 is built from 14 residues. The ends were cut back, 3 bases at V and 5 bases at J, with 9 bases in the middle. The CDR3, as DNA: TGTGCCAGCAGCTCCAGGGACCATAATTCACCCCTCCACTTT. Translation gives CASSSRDHNSPLHF.

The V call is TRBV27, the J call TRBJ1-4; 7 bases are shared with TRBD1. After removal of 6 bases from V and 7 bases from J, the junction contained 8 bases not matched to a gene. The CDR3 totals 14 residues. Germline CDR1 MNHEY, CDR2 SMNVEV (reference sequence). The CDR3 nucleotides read TGTGCCAGCAGGGGAGGGACAGATAGTGAAAAACTGTTTTTT. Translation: CASRGGTDSEKLFF.

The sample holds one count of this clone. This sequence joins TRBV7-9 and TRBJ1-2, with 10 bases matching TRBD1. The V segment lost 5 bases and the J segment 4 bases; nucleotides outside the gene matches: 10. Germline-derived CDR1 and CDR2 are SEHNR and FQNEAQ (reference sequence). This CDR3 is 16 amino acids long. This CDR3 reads CASSPRDRGLSYGYTF. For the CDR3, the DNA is TGTGCCAGCAGCCCCCGGGACAGGGGTTTATCCTATGGCTACACCTTC.

The CDR3 bases are TGCGCCAGCAGCCAAGACGGACAGGGGTATGGCTACACCTTC. Its protein is CASSQDGQGYGYTF. V usage is TRBV5-1 and J usage is TRBJ1-2; 9 positions agree with TRBD1. V dropped 4 bases and J dropped 5; count of bases not matched to a gene: 6. From germline, CDR1 is SGHRS and CDR2 YFSETQ. The length of the CDR3 is 14 residues.

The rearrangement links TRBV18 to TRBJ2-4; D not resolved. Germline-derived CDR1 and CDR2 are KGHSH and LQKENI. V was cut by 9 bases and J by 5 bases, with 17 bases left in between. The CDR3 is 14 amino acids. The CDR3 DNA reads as TGTGCCAGTTCGACGGTAGGCTATCAAAACATTCAGTACTTC. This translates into CASSTVGYQNIQYF.

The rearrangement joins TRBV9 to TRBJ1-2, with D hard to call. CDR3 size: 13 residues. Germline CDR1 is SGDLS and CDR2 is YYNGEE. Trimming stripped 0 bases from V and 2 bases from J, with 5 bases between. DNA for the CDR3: TGTGCCAGCAGCGTAGGGGTCAACTATGGCTACACCTTC. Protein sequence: CASSVGVNYGYTF.

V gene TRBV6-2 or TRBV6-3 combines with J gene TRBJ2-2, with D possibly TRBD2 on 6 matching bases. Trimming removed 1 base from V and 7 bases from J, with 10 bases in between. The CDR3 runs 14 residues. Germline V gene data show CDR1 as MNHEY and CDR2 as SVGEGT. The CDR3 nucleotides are TGTGCCAGCAGTTACTGGCAGGGAGGCGGGGAGCTGTTTTTT. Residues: CASSYWQGGGELFF.

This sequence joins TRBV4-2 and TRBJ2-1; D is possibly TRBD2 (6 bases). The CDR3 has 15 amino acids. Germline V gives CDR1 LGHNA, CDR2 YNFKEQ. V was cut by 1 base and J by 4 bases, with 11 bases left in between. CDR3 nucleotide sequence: TGTGCCAGCAGCCAAGTAACGGGGGAGTACAATGAGCAGTTCTTC. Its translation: CASSQVTGEYNEQFF.

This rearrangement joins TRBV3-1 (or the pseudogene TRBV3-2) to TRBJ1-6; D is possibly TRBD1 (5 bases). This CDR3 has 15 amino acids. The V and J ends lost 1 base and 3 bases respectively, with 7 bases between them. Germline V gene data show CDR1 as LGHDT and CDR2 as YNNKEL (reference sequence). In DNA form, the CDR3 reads TGTGCCAGCAGCCAAGGGGGGATCTATAATTCACCCCTCCACTTT. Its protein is CASSQGGIYNSPLHF.

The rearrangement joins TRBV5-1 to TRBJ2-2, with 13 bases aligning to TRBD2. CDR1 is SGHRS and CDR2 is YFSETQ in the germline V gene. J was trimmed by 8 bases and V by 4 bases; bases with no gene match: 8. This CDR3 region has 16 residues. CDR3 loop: CASSPRTSGGGGELFF. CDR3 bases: TGCGCCAGCAGCCCAAGGACTAGCGGGGGAGGAGGGGAGCTGTTTTTT.

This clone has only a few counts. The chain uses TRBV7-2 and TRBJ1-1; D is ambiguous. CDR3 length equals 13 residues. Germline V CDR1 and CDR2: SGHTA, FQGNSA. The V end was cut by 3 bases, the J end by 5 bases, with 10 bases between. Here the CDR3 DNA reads TGTGCCAGCAGCTTCACACCGGGGACTGAAGCTTTCTTT. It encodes CASSFTPGTEAFF.

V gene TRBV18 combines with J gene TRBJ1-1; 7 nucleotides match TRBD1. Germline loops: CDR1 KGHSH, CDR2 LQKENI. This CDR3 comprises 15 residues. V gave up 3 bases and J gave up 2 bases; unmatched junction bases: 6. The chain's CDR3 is CASSPSQGRNTEAFF. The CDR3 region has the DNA TGTGCCAGCTCACCGTCACAGGGGAGAAACACTGAAGCTTTCTTT.

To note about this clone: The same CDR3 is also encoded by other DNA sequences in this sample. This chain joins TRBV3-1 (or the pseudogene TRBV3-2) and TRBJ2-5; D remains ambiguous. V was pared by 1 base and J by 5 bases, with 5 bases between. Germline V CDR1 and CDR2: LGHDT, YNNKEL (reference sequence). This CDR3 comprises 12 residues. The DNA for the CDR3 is TGTGCCAGCAGCCAAGTTCGTGAGACCCAGTACTTC. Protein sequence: CASSQVRETQYF.

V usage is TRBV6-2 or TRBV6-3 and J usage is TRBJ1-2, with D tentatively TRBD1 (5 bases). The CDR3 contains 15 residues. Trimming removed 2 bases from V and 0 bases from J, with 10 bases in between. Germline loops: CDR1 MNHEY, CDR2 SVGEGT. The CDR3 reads CASSYGDRTNYGYTF. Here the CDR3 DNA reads TGTGCCAGCAGTTACGGGGACCGAACTAACTATGGCTACACCTTC.

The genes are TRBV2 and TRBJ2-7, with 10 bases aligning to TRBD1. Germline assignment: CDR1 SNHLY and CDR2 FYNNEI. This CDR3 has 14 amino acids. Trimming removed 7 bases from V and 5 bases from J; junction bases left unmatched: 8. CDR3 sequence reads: CASTAGQGPHEQYF. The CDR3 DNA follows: TGTGCCAGCACTGCGGGACAGGGGCCCCACGAGCAGTACTTC.

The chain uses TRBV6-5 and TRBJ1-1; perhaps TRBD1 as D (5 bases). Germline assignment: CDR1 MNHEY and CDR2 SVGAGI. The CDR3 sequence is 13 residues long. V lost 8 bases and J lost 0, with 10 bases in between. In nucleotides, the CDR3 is TGTGCCAGCGCGGGACTTATGAACACTGAAGCTTTCTTT. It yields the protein CASAGLMNTEAFF.

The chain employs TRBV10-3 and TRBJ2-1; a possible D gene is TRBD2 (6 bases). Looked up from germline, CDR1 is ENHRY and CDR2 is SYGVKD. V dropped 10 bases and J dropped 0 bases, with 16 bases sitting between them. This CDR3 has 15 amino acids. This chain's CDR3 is CATIDGGSSYNEQFF. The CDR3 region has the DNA TGTGCCACCATCGACGGAGGGAGCTCCTACAATGAGCAGTTCTTC.

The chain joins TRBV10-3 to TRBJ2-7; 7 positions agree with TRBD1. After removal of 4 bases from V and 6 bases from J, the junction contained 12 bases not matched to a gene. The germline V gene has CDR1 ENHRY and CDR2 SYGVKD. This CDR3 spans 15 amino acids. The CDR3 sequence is CAISGWTGAMPEQYF. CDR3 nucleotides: TGTGCCATCAGTGGTTGGACAGGCGCCATGCCCGAGCAGTACTTC.

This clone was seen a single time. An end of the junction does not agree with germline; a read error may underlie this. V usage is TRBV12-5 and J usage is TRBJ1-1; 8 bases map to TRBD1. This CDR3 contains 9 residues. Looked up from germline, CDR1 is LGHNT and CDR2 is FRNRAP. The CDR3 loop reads CERTGEAFF. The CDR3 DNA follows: TGCGAAAGGACAGGGGAAGCTTTCTTT.